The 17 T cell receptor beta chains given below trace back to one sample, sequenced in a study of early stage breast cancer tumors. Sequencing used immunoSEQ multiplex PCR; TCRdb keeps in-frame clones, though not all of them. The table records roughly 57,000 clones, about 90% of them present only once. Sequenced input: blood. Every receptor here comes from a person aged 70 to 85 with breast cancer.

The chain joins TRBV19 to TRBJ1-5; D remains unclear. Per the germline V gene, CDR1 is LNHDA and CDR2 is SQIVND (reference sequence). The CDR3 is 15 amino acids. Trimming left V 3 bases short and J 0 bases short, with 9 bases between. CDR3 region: CASSIEGYSNQPQHF. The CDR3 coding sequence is TGTGCCAGTAGTATTGAGGGTTATAGCAATCAGCCCCAGCATTTT.

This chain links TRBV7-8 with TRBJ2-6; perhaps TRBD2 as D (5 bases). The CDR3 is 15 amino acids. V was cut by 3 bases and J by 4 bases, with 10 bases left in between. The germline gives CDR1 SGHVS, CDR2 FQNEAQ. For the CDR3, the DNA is TGTGCCAGCAGCTTGGACTTCTCGGGGGCCAACGTCCTGACTTTC. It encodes CASSLDFSGANVLTF.

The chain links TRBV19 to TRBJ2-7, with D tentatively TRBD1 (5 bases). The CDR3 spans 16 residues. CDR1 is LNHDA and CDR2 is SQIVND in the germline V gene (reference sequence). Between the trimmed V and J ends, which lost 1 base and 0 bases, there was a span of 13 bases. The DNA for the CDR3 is TGTGCCAGTAGTATAGCTTCCCAGGGTTTCTCCTACGAGCAGTACTTC. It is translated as CASSIASQGFSYEQYF.

CDR3 DNA sequence: TGCGCCAGCAGCCAAGGGACTAGCGGGTCCCCACAAGACCGGACCCAGTACTTC. Protein sequence: CASSQGTSGSPQDRTQYF. The chain has TRBV4-3 and TRBJ2-5, with 11 bases that match TRBD2. CDR1 is LGHNA and CDR2 is YSLEER in the germline V gene. J was trimmed by 7 bases and V by 1 base; bases with no gene match: 14. The CDR3 is 18 residues long.

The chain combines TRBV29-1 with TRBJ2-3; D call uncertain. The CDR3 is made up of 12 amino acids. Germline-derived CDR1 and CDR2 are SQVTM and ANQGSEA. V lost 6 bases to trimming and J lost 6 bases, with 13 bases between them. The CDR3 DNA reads TGCAGCGTGCGAGCCTTGCCCGATACGCAGTATTTT. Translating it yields CSVRALPDTQYF.

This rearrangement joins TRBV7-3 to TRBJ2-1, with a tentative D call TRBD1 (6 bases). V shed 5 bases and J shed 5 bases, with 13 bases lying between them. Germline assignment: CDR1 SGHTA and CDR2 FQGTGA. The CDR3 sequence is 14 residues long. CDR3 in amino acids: CASSDQGMDNEQFF. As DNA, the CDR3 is TGTGCCAGCAGCGACCAGGGGATGGACAATGAGCAGTTCTTC. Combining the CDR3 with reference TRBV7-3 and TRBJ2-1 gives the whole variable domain GAGVSQTPSNKVTEKGKYVELRCDPISGHTALYWYRQSLGQGPEFLIYFQGTGAADDSGLPNDRFFAVRPEGSVSTLKIQRTERGDSAVYLCASSDQGMDNEQFFGPGTRLTVL.

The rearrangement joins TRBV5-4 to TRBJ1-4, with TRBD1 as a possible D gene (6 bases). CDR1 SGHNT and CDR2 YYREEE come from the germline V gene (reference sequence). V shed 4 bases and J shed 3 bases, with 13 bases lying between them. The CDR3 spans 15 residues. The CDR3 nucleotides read TGTGCCAGCAGCCTCGGGGGGGCCGCTAATGAAAAACTGTTTTTT. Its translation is CASSLGGAANEKLFF.

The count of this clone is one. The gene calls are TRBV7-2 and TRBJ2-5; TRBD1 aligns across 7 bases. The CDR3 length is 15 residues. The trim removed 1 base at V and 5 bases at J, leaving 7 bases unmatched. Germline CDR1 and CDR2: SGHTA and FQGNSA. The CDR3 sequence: CASSLVAGGPETQYF. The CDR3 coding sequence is TGTGCCAGCAGCTTAGTGGCAGGGGGACCGGAGACCCAGTACTTC.

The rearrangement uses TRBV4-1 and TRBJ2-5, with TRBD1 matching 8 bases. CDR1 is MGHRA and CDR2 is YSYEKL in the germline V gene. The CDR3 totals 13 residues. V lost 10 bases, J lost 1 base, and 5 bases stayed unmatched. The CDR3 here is CATGRGPQETQYF. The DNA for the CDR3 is TGCGCCACCGGCAGGGGGCCCCAAGAGACCCAGTACTTC.

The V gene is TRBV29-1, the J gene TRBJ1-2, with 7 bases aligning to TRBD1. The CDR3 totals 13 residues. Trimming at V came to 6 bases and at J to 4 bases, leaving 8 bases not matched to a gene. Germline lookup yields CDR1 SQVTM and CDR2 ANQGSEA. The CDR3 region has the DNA TGCAGCGTCGATTCGACAGGGTTCTATGGCTACACCTTC. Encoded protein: CSVDSTGFYGYTF.

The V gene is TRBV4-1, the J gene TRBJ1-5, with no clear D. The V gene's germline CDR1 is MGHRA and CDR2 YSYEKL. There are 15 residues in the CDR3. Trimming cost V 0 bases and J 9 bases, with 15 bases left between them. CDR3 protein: CASSQDSINGPPQHF. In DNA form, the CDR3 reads TGCGCCAGCAGCCAAGATTCCATTAATGGGCCGCCCCAGCATTTT.

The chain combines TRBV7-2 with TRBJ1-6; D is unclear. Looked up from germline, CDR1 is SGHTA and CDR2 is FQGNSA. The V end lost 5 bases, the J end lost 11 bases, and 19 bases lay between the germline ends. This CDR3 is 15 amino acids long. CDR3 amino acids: CASSRDLIAPAPLHF. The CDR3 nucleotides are TGTGCCAGCAGCAGAGATCTTATAGCCCCGGCACCCCTCCACTTT.

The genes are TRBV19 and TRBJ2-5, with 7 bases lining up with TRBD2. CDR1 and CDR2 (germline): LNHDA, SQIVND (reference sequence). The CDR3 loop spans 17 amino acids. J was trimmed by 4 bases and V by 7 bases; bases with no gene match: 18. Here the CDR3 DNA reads TGTGCCAGTAATCCCGGGAGGACCCTAACTCTTCCAGAGACCCAGTACTTC. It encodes CASNPGRTLTLPETQYF.

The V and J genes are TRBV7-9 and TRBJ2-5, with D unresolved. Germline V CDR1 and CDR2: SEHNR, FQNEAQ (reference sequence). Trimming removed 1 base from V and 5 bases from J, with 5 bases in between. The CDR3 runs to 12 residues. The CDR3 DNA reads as TGTGCCAGCAGCTTAGTCCGGGAGACCCAGTACTTC. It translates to CASSLVRETQYF.

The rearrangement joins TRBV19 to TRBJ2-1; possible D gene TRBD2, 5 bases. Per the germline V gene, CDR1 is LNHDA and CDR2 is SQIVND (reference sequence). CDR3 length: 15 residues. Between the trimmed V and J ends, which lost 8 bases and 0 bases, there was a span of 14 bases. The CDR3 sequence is CASSQDGSSYNEQFF. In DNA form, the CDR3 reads TGTGCCAGTTCCCAGGATGGGAGCTCCTACAATGAGCAGTTCTTC.

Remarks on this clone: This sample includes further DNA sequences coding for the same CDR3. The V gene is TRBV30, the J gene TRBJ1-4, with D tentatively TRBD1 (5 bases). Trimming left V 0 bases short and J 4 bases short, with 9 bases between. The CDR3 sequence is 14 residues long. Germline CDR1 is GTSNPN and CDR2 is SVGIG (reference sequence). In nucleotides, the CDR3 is TGTGCCTGGAGTGTGGGGGGGAGTAATGAAAAACTGTTTTTT. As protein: CAWSVGGSNEKLFF. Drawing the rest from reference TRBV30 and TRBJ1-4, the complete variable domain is SQTIHQWPATLVQPVGSPLSLECTVEGTSNPNLYWYRQAAGRGLQLLFYSVGIGQISSEVPQNLSASRPQDRQFILSSKKLLLSDSGFYLCAWSVGGSNEKLFFGSGTQLSVL.

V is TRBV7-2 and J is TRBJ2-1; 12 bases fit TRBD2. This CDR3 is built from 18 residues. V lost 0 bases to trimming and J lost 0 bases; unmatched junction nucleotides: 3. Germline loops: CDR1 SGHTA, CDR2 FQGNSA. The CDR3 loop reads CASSLALAGGRSYNEQFF. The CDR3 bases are TGTGCCAGCAGCTTAGCTCTAGCGGGAGGGCGCTCCTACAATGAGCAGTTCTTC.